These 26 T cell receptor beta chains were all obtained from the same sample, sequenced in a study of blood T cells in healthy people across ages. For the second PCR, which ran for about 7 to 11 cycles, a sample-barcoded 5' primer and a J-beta primer mix were used. Using its own MiXCR run on the 5' RACE reads, TCRdb lists one record per CDR3 protein. The sample includes roughly 1.9 million distinct CDR3 sequences, approximately 40% of them seen just once. The sample comprised blood. The receptors were gathered from a human donor in good health.

This clonotype was observed a handful of times. In nucleotides, the CDR3 is TGCAGCGTGGACAACGGAAACTATGGCTACACCTTC. It yields the protein CSVDNGNYGYTF. V usage is TRBV29-1 and J usage is TRBJ1-2; maybe TRBD1 (5 bases). The V and J ends lost 6 bases and 2 bases respectively, with 10 bases between them. The germline gives CDR1 SQVTM, CDR2 ANQGSEA. The CDR3 totals 12 residues.

The J gene is TRBJ2-1, the V gene TRBV7-3, with D possibly TRBD1 on 5 matching bases. V lost 5 bases and J lost 10, with 15 bases in between. This CDR3 has 13 amino acids. CDR1 is SGHTA and CDR2 is FQGTGA in the germline V gene. In nucleotides, the CDR3 is TGTGCCAGCAGCCCGACAGCAGGATTGGAGCAGTTCTTC. Protein sequence: CASSPTAGLEQFF.

A remark on this clonotype: A read error is possible here, since a much larger clone lies one base away. This sequence joins TRBV4-2 and TRBJ1-2; D might be TRBD1 (5 bases). The CDR3 is 12 amino acids. CDR1 and CDR2 from the germline V gene are LGHNA and YNFKEQ. The CDR3 loop is CTSSERGQGYTF. For the CDR3, the DNA is TGTACCAGCAGCGAGCGGGGCCAAGGCTACACCTTC.

This clonotype has more than one count but fewer than ten. This sequence joins TRBV15 and TRBJ1-1, with unresolved D. Trimming removed 4 bases at V and 7 bases at J, with 16 bases between. The CDR3 extends over 14 amino acids. Looked up from germline, CDR1 is LNHNV and CDR2 is YYDKDF (reference sequence). In nucleotides, the CDR3 is TGTGCCACCAGCAAGTCCCAAACAGACGTTGAAGCTTTCTTT. Protein: CATSKSQTDVEAFF.

The chain uses TRBV5-1 and TRBJ2-1; the D is unclear. The germline V and J ends were trimmed by 4 bases and 7 bases, with 21 bases remaining between them. This CDR3 region has 16 residues. Germline loops: CDR1 SGHRS, CDR2 YFSETQ. The CDR3 sequence: CASSLVPHSGTNEQFF. DNA of the CDR3: TGCGCCAGCAGCCTGGTCCCTCACTCCGGCACAAATGAGCAGTTCTTC.

The CDR3 is CASSLLSGFGEQFF. In nucleotides, the CDR3 is TGTGCCAGCAGCTTACTTTCTGGGTTTGGTGAGCAGTTCTTC. The rearrangement joins TRBV7-6 to TRBJ2-1; D not certain. The germline V gene encodes CDR1 SGHVS and CDR2 FNYEAQ. This CDR3 spans 14 amino acids. The V end lost 2 bases, the J end lost 9 bases, and 14 bases lay between the germline ends. The full variable domain, with the rest looked up from reference TRBV7-6 and TRBJ2-1, is GAGVSQSPRYKVTKRGQDVALRCDPISGHVSLYWYRQALGQGPEFLTYFNYEAQQDKSGLPNDRFSAERPEGSISTLTIQRTEQRDSAMYRCASSLLSGFGEQFFGPGTRLTVL.

This chain connects TRBV11-1 to TRBJ1-1; D is undetermined. CDR1 and CDR2 (germline): SGHAT, FQDESV (reference sequence). This CDR3 spans 16 amino acids. V was pared by 8 bases and J by 0 bases, with 19 bases between. CDR3 sequence reads: CASQTLGRLMNTEAFF. The CDR3 nucleotides read TGTGCCAGCCAAACGTTGGGCAGGCTGATGAACACTGAAGCTTTCTTT.

The sample holds one count of this clonotype. The CDR3 bases are TGTGCCAGCAGCTTGGGACTAGCGGGGGGGCCGTGGAATGAGCAGTTCTTC. Protein product: CASSLGLAGGPWNEQFF. The rearrangement uses TRBV7-8 and TRBJ2-1; 16 nucleotides line up with TRBD2. The V and J ends lost 3 bases and 7 bases, in that order; junction bases with no gene match: 6. From germline, CDR1 is SGHVS and CDR2 FQNEAQ. The CDR3 consists of 17 residues.

The V call is TRBV15, the J call TRBJ2-1, with 7 bases fitting TRBD1. Unmatched junction bases numbered 7, after V lost 6 bases and J lost 5 bases. CDR1 and CDR2 (germline): LNHNV, YYDKDF (reference sequence). The CDR3 contains 14 residues. CDR3 in DNA: TGTGCCACCAGACCGGACAGGTCTGACAATGAGCAGTTCTTC. Encoded protein: CATRPDRSDNEQFF.

The J gene is TRBJ1-6, the V gene TRBV11-1; no firm D call. The CDR3 contains 14 residues. The ends were cut back, 5 bases at V and 7 bases at J, with 12 bases in the middle. Per germline, CDR1 SGHAT and CDR2 FQDESV (reference sequence). CDR3 coding DNA: TGTGCCAGCAGCAACGGACCGGTGAATTCACCCCTCCACTTT. Protein sequence: CASSNGPVNSPLHF.

The J gene is TRBJ2-1, the V gene TRBV5-1, with a possible D match to TRBD1 (6 bases). From germline, CDR1 is SGHRS and CDR2 YFSETQ. The CDR3 is made up of 16 amino acids. V shed 0 bases and J shed 4 bases, with 14 bases lying between them. CDR3 coding DNA: TGCGCCAGCAGCTTGGGGGGGCCCATGGGTTACAATGAGCAGTTCTTC. Amino acid sequence: CASSLGGPMGYNEQFF.

A few counts support this clonotype. The chain links TRBV6-6 to TRBJ2-7; 8 nucleotides agree with TRBD2. From germline, CDR1 is MNHNY and CDR2 SVGAGI (reference sequence). The CDR3 is made up of 14 amino acids. V was clipped by 6 bases and J by 5 bases; unmatched bases: 9. CDR3 sequence reads: CASSLARGVDEQYF. The CDR3 DNA is TGTGCCAGCAGCCTCGCGCGGGGGGTCGACGAGCAGTACTTC.

This clonotype showed up just a few times. The chain recombines TRBV29-1 with TRBJ2-1; D is perhaps TRBD2 (5 bases). The CDR3 spans 14 residues. Trimming pared 5 bases from V and 0 bases from J, leaving 11 bases between. Per the germline V gene, CDR1 is SQVTM and CDR2 is ANQGSEA. The CDR3 spells CSVPQRISYNEQFF. The CDR3 nucleotides are TGCAGCGTTCCTCAGCGGATCTCCTACAATGAGCAGTTCTTC.

This chain's CDR3 is CASSLEAWGALVHEAKNIQYF. DNA for the CDR3: TGTGCCAGCAGCTTAGAGGCGTGGGGGGCTCTCGTTCATGAGGCCAAAAACATTCAGTACTTC. The chain couples TRBV7-8 to TRBJ2-4, with D perhaps given as TRBD1 or TRBD2 (6 bases each). This CDR3 region has 21 residues. Germline values: CDR1 SGHVS, CDR2 FQNEAQ. Trimming left V 1 base short and J 1 base short, with 26 bases between.

This clonotype was detected a few times. This rearrangement joins TRBV6-5 to TRBJ1-4; D not certain. The CDR3 contains 12 residues. Germline V gene data show CDR1 as MNHEY and CDR2 as SVGAGI. V lost 5 bases to trimming and J lost 3 bases, with 4 bases between them. CDR3 in amino acids: CASSRANEKLFF. The CDR3 coding sequence is TGTGCCAGCAGTCGAGCTAATGAAAAACTGTTTTTT.

This chain joins TRBV27 and TRBJ2-7; no definite D call. Trimming took off 2 bases at V and 0 bases at J, with 14 bases between the two ends. CDR3 length: 16 residues. Germline CDR1 is MNHEY and CDR2 is SMNVEV (reference sequence). The CDR3 protein is CASSLGPGPNSYEQYF. CDR3 coding DNA: TGTGCCAGCAGTTTAGGGCCGGGCCCCAACTCCTACGAGCAGTACTTC.

V gene TRBV9 combines with J gene TRBJ2-1; D call uncertain. Germline V gives CDR1 SGDLS, CDR2 YYNGEE. The CDR3 totals 13 residues. Trimming left V 0 bases short and J 5 bases short, with 6 bases between. The CDR3 DNA reads as TGTGCCAGCAGCGTAGCCACCGACAATGAGCAGTTCTTC. This codes for CASSVATDNEQFF.

This clonotype was counted only a few times. The chain uses TRBV9 and TRBJ1-2; D is uncertain. Germline V CDR1 and CDR2: SGDLS, YYNGEE. V lost 0 bases and J lost 8, with 20 bases in between. This CDR3 is 16 amino acids long. CDR3 amino acids: CASSVESGIASLGYTF. Written as DNA, the CDR3 is TGTGCCAGCAGCGTAGAGTCCGGGATCGCCTCACTCGGCTACACCTTC. Based on the CDR3 plus reference TRBV9 and TRBJ1-2, the full variable domain is DSGVTQTPKHLITATGQRVTLRCSPRSGDLSVYWYQQSLDQGLQFLIQYYNGEERAKGNILERFSAQQFPDLHSELNLSSLELGDSALYFCASSVESGIASLGYTFGSGTRLTVV.

The chain joins TRBV18 to TRBJ1-2; the match to TRBD1 covers 12 bases. Germline CDR1 and CDR2: KGHSH and LQKENI. The CDR3 has 16 amino acids. The V segment lost 3 bases and the J segment 5 bases; nucleotides outside the gene matches: 7. CDR3 in amino acids: CASSPGTGGADYGYTF. The CDR3 region has the DNA TGTGCCAGCTCACCGGGGACAGGGGGCGCGGATTATGGCTACACCTTC.

This chain uses TRBV5-5 with TRBJ2-7; D perhaps matches TRBD1 (6 bases). The CDR3 runs to 12 residues. Germline V lookup: CDR1 SGHKS, CDR2 YYEKEE (reference sequence). Trimming removed 6 bases from V and 2 bases from J, with 9 bases in between. The chain's CDR3 is CASNSGAYEQYF. The CDR3 bases are TGTGCCAGCAACTCAGGGGCCTACGAGCAGTACTTC.

The chain links TRBV4-2 to TRBJ1-1; 11 bases match TRBD1. CDR1 LGHNA and CDR2 YNFKEQ come from the germline V gene. Trimming cost V 4 bases and J 7 bases; bases outside gene matches: 14. The CDR3 is 17 residues long. The DNA for the CDR3 is TGTGCCAGCAGCCGGAAGGGGGGTGGACAGGGGGCGTATGAAGCTTTCTTT. Protein: CASSRKGGGQGAYEAFF.

The rearrangement uses TRBV15 and TRBJ1-1; D is ambiguous. This CDR3 is 12 amino acids long. Trimming left V 5 bases short and J 7 bases short, with 11 bases between. In germline, CDR1 is LNHNV, CDR2 YYDKDF (reference sequence). The CDR3 DNA is TGTGCCACCAGCGACCGATGGGTTGAAGCTTTCTTT. Its translation is CATSDRWVEAFF.

The gene calls are TRBV29-1 and TRBJ2-1; D possibly uses TRBD1 or TRBD2 (6 bases each). V dropped 5 bases and J dropped 9 bases, with 20 bases sitting between them. The germline V gene has CDR1 SQVTM and CDR2 ANQGSEA. The length of the CDR3 is 14 residues. The chain's CDR3 is CSVYPGQGRSEQFF. The CDR3 DNA follows: TGCAGCGTTTACCCGGGGCAGGGGAGGAGTGAGCAGTTCTTC.

As concerns this clonotype: A read error may be the cause here, since a much bigger clone is one base away. V is TRBV5-1 and J is TRBJ2-1; D is perhaps TRBD2 (6 bases). The CDR3 is made up of 14 amino acids. V lost 3 bases to trimming and J lost 3 bases, with 10 bases between them. CDR1 is SGHRS, CDR2 YFSETQ, per germline. The CDR3 nucleotides are TGCGCCAGCAGCTCGGGAGACCACTACAATGAGCAGTTCTTC. Its translation: CASSSGDHYNEQFF. Drawing the rest from reference TRBV5-1 and TRBJ2-1, the complete variable domain is KAGVTQTPRYLIKTRGQQVTLSCSPISGHRSVSWYQQTPGQGLQFLFEYFSETQRNKGNFPGRFSGRQFSNSRSEMNVSTLELGDSALYLCASSSGDHYNEQFFGPGTRLTVL.

In this sample, this clonotype turned up a few times. The chain is built from TRBV3-1 and TRBJ2-7; 9 positions agree with TRBD1. The V gene end was trimmed by 0 bases and the J gene end by 5 bases; junction bases not matched to a gene: 5. This CDR3 contains 15 residues. CDR1 is LGHDT and CDR2 is YNNKEL in the germline V gene (reference sequence). The CDR3 DNA reads TGTGCCAGCAGCCAAGACCTAGACAGGGGGAACGAGCAGTACTTC. It codes for CASSQDLDRGNEQYF.

This chain joins TRBV7-3 and TRBJ2-4; D may correspond to TRBD1 or TRBD2 (6 bases each). The CDR3 has 15 amino acids. The germline V gene has CDR1 SGHTA and CDR2 FQGTGA. Trimming left V 2 bases short and J 13 bases short, with 21 bases between. CDR3 sequence (DNA): TGTGCCAGCAGCTTAGGTTGGGGGGCCGATGGGGAGCAGTACTTC. Translating it yields CASSLGWGADGEQYF.